This T cell receptor beta chain was sequenced during a study of beta chain features in type 1 diabetes. Study as a whole: Sorted cells from all samples, numbering about 99,000,000, were examined.

What was sequenced were expressed TCRB transcripts, since all of the isolated RNA had been reverse transcribed. Profiling relied on immunoSEQ multiplex PCR, and the TCRdb table lists in-frame clones only, not all of them. The sample contains 300,000 to 450,000 clones, 8% to 10% of which appear only once. Details on this clone: Its antigen is undetermined. Other DNA sequences in this sample translate to the same CDR3.

Findings of the study overall: Still unanswered here is whether HLA type influences TCRB rearrangement. There was a moderate but significant shortening of TCRB CDR3s in all four CD4+ subsets of Type 1 diabetes patients.

The CDR3 consists of 14 residues. The germline gives CDR1 MGHRA, CDR2 YSYEKL. V was clipped by 1 base and J by 7 bases; unmatched bases: 2. CD45RO/CCR7/CD25/CD127/CD95/CD27 staining was used to isolate CD4+ naive, central memory, regulatory and stem cell-like memory cells by sorting. The authors obtained over 98% purity in all sorted populations. The source is a man aged 25 to 40 with type 1 diabetes. Input material: central memory CD4+ T cells from blood. The chain has TRBV4-1 and TRBJ1-3; 9 bases match TRBD1. CDR3 protein: CASSQGQGGNTIYF. As DNA, the CDR3 is TGCGCCAGCAGCCAAGGACAGGGGGGCAACACCATATATTTT.